This T cell receptor beta chain was observed in a study of blood T cell repertoires in COVID-19. The overall study: The cDNA or gDNA used as material had been derived from T cells, B-cell-depleted T cells, or PBMCs.

This CDR3 has 16 amino acids. V dropped 0 bases and J dropped 7 bases, with 20 bases sitting between them. Germline V lookup: CDR1 SGHRS, CDR2 YFSETQ. Adults between roughly 18 and 89 years of age took part from some 25 US areas. Cohorts were determined from participant-reported clinical history. Authors' methods: Counts of nucleated cells, estimated from reference gene primer amplification, were obtained. The table came from immunoSEQ multiplex PCR; TCRdb's copy has only in-frame clones and leaves some out. For V, J and clone size, that table is used; D and trimming come from the DNA. The repertoire consists of 400,000 or so clones, with 90% occurring once and the leading ten covering more than 0.55%.

The receptor was derived from a man in his late teens or twenties who had recovered from COVID-19. The rearrangement links TRBV5-1 to TRBJ2-7; D is possibly TRBD2 (6 bases). The sequenced sample consisted of PBMCs or T cells enriched from blood (not recorded which). CDR3 coding DNA: TGCGCCAGCAGCTTGGCCGGTGGCGGGGTAAAACGGGAGCAGTACTTC. Amino acids: CASSLAGGGVKREQYF.